The clone carrying this T cell receptor beta chain showed up just once. The data are from a study of neoadjuvant nivolumab and ipilimumab in lung cancer. This table comes from immunoSEQ multiplex PCR, and its TCRdb copy is limited to in-frame clones, with some not included. The sample has about 15,000 clones; more than 70% are singletons. The clonotype was recovered from an adult with non-small cell lung cancer. The specimen was tumor tissue, collected after neoadjuvant nivolumab, alone or with ipilimumab, at or shortly before surgery.

This CDR3 reads CASRNRGPGANVLTF. CDR3 coding DNA: TGCGCCAGCAGAAATCGGGGGCCCGGGGCCAACGTCCTGACTTTC. The rearrangement joins TRBV10-2 to TRBJ2-6, with D perhaps matching TRBD1 or TRBD2 (6 bases each). Trimming shortened V by 6 bases and J by 4 bases, and 13 bases separated the two germline ends. The V gene's germline CDR1 is WSHSY and CDR2 SAAADI. The CDR3 extends over 15 amino acids.